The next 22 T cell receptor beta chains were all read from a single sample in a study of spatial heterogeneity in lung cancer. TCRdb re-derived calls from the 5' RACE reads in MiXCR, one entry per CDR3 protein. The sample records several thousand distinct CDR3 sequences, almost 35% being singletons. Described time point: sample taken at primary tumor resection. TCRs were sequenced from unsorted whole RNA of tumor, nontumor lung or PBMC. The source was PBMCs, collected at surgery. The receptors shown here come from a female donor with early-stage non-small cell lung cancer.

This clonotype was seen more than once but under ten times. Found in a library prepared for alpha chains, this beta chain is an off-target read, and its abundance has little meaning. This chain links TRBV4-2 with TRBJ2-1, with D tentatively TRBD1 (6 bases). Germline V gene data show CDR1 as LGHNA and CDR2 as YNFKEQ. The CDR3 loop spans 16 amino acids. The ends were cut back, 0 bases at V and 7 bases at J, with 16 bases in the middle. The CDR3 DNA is TGTGCCAGCAGCCAAGATTTTAGACAGGCAAGGAATGAGCAGTTCTTC. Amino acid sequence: CASSQDFRQARNEQFF.

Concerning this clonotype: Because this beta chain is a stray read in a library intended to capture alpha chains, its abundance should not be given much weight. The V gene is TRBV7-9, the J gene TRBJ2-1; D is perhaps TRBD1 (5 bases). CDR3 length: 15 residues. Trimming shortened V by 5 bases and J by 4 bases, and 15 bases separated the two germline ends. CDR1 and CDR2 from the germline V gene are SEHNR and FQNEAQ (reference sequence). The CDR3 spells CASSAGPRGYNEQFF. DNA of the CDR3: TGTGCCAGCAGCGCTGGGCCTAGGGGATACAATGAGCAGTTCTTC.

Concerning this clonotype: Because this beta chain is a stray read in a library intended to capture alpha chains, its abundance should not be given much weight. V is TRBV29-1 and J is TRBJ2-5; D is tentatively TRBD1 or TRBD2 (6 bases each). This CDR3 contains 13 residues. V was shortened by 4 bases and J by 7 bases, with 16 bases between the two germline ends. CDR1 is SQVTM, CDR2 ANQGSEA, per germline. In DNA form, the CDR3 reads TGCAGCGTTGTTGGGGGCGGGGATGGGACCCAGTACTTC. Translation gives CSVVGGGDGTQYF.

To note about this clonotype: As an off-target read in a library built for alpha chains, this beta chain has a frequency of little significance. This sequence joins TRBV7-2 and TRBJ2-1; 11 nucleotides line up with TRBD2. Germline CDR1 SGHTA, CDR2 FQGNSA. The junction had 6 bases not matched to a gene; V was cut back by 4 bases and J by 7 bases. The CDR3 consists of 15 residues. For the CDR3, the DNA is TGTGCCAGCAGCTCCCTAGCGGGGGGATCGAATGAGCAGTTCTTC. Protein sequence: CASSSLAGGSNEQFF.

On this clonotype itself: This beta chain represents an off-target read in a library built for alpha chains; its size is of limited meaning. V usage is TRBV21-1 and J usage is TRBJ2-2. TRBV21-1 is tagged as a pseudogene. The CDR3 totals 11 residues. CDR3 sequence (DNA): TGTGCCACCCTACGCACCGGGGAGCTGTTTTTT. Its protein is CATLRTGELFF.

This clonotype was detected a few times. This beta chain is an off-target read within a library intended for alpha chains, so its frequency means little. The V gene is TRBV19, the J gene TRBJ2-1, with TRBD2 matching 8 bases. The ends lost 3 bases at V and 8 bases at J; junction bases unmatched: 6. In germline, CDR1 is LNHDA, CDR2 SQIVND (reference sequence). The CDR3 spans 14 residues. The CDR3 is CASSIRPGGDEQFF. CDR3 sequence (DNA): TGTGCCAGTAGTATCCGACCCGGGGGGGATGAGCAGTTCTTC. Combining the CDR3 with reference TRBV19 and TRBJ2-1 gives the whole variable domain DGGITQSPKYLFRKEGQNVTLSCEQNLNHDAMYWYRQDPGQGLRLIYYSQIVNDFQKGDIAEGYSVSREKKESFPLTVTSAQKNPTAFYLCASSIRPGGDEQFFGPGTRLTVL.

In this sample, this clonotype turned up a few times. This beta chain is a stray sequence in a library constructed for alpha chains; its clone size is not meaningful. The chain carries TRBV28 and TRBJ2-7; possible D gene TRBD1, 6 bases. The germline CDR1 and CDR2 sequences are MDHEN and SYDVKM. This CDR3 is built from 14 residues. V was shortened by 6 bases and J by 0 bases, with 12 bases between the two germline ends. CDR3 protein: CASRPGASSYEQYF. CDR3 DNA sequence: TGTGCCAGCAGGCCAGGGGCCAGCTCCTACGAGCAGTACTTC. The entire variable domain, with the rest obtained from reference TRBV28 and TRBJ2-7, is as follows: DVKVTQSSRYLVKRTGEKVFLECVQDMDHENMFWYRQDPGLGLRLIYFSYDVKMKEKGDIPEGYSVSREKKERFSLILESASTNQTSMYLCASRPGASSYEQYFGPGTRLTVT.

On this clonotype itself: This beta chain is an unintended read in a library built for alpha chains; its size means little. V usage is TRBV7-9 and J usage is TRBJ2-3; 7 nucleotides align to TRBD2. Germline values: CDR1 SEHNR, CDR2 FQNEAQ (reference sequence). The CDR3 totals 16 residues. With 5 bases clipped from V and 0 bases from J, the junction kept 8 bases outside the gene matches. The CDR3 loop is CASSPIGAGSTDTQYF. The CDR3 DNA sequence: TGTGCCAGCAGCCCGATAGGAGCGGGGAGCACAGATACGCAGTATTTT.

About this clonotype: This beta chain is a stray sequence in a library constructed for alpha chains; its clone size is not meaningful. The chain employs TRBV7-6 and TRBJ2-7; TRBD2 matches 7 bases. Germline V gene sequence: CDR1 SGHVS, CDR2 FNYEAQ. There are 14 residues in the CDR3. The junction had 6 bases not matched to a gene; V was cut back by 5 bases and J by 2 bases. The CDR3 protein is CASSTLRGTYEQYF. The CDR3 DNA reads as TGTGCCAGCAGCACCTTGCGGGGGACCTACGAGCAGTACTTC. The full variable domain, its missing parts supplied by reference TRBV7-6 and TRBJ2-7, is GAGVSQSPRYKVTKRGQDVALRCDPISGHVSLYWYRQALGQGPEFLTYFNYEAQQDKSGLPNDRFSAERPEGSISTLTIQRTEQRDSAMYRCASSTLRGTYEQYFGPGTRLTVT.

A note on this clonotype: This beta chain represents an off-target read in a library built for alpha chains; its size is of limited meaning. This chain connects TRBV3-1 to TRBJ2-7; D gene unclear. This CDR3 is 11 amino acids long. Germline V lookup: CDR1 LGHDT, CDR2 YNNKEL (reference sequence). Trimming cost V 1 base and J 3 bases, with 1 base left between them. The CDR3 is CASSQGYEQYF. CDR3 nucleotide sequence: TGTGCCAGCAGCCAAGGCTACGAGCAGTACTTC.

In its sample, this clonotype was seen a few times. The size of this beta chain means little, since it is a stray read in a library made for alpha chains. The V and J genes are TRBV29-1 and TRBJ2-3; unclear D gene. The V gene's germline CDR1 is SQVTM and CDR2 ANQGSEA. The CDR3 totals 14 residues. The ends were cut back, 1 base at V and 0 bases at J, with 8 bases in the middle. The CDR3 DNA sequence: TGCAGCGTTGAAGGCACTACTAGCACAGATACGCAGTATTTT. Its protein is CSVEGTTSTDTQYF.

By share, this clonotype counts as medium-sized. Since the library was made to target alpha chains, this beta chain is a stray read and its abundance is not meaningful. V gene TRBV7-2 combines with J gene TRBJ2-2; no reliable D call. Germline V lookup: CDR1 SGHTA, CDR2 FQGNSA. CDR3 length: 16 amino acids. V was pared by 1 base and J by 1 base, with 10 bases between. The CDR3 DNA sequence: TGTGCCAGCAGCTTAGGTACACCCTGGAACACCGGGGAGCTGTTTTTT. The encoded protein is CASSLGTPWNTGELFF.

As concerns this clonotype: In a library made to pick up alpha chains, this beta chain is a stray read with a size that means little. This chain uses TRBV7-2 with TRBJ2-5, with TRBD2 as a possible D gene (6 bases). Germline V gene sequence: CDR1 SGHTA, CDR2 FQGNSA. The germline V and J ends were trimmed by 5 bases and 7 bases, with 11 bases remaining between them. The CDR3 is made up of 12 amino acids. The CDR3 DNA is TGTGCCAGCAGCCCCGGAGGGAGGACCCAGTACTTC. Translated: CASSPGGRTQYF.

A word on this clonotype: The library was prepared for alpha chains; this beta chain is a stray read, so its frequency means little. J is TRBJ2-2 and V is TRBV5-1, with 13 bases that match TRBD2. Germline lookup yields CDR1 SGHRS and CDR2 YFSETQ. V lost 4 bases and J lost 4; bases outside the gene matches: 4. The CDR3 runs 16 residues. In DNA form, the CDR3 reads TGCGCCAGCAGCGCGGGACTAGCGGGGTCCACCGGGGAGCTGTTTTTT. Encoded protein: CASSAGLAGSTGELFF. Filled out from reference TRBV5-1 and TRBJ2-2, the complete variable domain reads KAGVTQTPRYLIKTRGQQVTLSCSPISGHRSVSWYQQTPGQGLQFLFEYFSETQRNKGNFPGRFSGRQFSNSRSEMNVSTLELGDSALYLCASSAGLAGSTGELFFGEGSRLTVL.

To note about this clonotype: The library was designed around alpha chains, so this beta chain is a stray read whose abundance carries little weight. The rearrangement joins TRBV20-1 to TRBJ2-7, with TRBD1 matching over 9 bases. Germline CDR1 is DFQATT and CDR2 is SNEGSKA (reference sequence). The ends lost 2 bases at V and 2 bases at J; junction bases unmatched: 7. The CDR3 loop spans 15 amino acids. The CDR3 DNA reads TGCAGTGCTAGATCAGGGACAGGGAGGACCTACGAGCAGTACTTC. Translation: CSARSGTGRTYEQYF.

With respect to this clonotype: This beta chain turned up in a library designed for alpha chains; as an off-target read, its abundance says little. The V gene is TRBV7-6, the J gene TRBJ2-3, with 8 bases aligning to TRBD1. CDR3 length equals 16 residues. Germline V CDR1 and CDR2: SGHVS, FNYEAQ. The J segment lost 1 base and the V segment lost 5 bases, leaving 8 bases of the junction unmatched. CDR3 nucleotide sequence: TGTGCCAGCAGCCCCCAGGGGGCCTTGCGCACAGATACGCAGTATTTT. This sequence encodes CASSPQGALRTDTQYF.

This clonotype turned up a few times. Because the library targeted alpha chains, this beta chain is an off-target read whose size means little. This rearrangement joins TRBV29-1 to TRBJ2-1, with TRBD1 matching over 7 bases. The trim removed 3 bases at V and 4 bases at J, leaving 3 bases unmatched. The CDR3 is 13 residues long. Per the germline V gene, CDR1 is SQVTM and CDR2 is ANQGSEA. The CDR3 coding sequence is TGCAGCGTTGAGCAGGGGGATTACAATGAGCAGTTCTTC. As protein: CSVEQGDYNEQFF.

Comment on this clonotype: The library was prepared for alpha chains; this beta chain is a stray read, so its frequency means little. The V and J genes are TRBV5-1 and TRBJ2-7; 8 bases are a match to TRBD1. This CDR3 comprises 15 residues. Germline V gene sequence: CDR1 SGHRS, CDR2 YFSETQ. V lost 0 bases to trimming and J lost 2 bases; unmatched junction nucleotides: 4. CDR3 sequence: CASSLAQGATYEQYF. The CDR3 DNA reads TGCGCCAGCAGCTTGGCCCAGGGGGCCACCTACGAGCAGTACTTC.

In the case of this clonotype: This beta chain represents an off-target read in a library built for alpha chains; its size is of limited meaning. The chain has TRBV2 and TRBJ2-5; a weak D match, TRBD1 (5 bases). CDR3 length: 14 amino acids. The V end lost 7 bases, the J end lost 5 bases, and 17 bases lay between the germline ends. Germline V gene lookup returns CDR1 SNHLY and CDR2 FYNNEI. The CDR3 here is CASTRTWKVETQYF. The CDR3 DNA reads TGTGCCAGCACCCGGACATGGAAGGTGGAGACCCAGTACTTC. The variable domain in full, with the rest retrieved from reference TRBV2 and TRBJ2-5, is EPEVTQTPSHQVTQMGQEVILRCVPISNHLYFYWYRQILGQKVEFLVSFYNNEISEKSEIFDDQFSVERPDGSNFTLKIRSTKLEDSAMYFCASTRTWKVETQYFGPGTRLLVL.

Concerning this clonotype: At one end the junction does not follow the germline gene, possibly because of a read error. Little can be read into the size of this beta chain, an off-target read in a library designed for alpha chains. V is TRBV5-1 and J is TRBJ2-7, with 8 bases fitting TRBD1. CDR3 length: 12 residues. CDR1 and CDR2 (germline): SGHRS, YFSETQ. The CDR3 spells CASSLLGDRTWF. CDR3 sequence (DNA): TGCGCCAGCAGCTTGTTAGGGGACAGGACTTGGTTC.

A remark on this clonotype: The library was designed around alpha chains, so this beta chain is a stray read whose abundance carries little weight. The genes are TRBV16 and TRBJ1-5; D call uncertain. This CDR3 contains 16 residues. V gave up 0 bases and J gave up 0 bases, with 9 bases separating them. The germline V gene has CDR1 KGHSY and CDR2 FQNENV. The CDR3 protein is CASSQSSGPSNQPQHF. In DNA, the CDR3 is TGTGCCAGCAGCCAATCGTCAGGCCCTAGCAATCAGCCCCAGCATTTT.

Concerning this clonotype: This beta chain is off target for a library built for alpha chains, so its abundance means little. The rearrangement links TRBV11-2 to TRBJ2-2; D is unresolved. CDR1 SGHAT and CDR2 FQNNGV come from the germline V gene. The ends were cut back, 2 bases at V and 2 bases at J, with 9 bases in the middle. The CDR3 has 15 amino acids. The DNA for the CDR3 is TGTGCCAGCAGCTTAACGCCAGTTAACACCGGGGAGCTGTTTTTT. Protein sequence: CASSLTPVNTGELFF.